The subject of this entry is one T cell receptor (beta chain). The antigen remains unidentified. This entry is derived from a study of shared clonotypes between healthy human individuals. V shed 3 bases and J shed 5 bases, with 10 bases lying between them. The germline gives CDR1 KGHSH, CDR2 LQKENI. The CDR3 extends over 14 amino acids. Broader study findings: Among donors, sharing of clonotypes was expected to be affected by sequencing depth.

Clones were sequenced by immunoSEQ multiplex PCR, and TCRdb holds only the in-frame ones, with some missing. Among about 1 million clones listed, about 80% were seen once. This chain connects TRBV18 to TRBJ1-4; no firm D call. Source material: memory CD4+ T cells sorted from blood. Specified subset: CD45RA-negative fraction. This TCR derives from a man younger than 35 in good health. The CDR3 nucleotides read TGTGCCAGCTCACCTCGGGCAGAAAATGAAAAACTGTTTTTT. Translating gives CASSPRAENEKLFF. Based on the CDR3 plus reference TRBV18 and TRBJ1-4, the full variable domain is NAGVMQNPRHLVRRRGQEARLRCSPMKGHSHVYWYRQLPEEGLKFMVYLQKENIIDESGMPKERFSAEFPKEGPSILRIQQVVRGDSAAYFCASSPRAENEKLFFGSGTQLSVL.